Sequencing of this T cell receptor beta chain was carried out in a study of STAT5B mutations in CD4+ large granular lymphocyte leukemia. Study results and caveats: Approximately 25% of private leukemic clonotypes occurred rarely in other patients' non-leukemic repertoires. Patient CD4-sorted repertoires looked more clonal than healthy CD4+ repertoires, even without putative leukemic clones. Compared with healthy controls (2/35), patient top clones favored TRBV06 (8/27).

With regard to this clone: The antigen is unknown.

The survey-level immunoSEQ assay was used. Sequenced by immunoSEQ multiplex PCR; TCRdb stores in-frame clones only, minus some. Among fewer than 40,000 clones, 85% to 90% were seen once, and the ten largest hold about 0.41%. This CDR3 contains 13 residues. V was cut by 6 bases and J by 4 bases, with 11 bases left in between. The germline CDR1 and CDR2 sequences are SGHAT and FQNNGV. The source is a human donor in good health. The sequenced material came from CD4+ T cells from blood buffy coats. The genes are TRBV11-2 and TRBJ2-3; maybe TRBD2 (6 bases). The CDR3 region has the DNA TGTGCCAGCAGTTGGGGAGGACCAGATACGCAGTATTTT. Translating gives CASSWGGPDTQYF.